The next 27 T cell receptor beta chains were all read from a single sample in a study of T cells in women clearing cervical HPV infection. The protocol was immunoSEQ multiplex PCR, while the TCRdb copy is restricted to in-frame clones and leaves out a portion. Its clone listing holds roughly 42,000 clones. The sequencing sample was made of blood buffy coat. The receptors originated from a woman between 18 and 70 years old with a cervical HPV16 infection that either progressed to CIN3+ or cleared (not recorded which).

With respect to this clone: Read coverage stops 3 residues before the CDR3 terminus; the germline J gene supplies the remainder. This chain connects TRBV4-1 to TRBJ1-4, with 7 bases that match TRBD1. This CDR3 comprises 18 residues. Germline V gives CDR1 MGHRA, CDR2 YSYEKL. The J segment lost 3 bases and the V segment lost 1 base, leaving 11 bases of the junction unmatched. The CDR3 here is CASSQGKGGPWANEKLFF. CDR3 DNA, as far as it was read: TGCGCCAGCAGCCAAGGGAAAGGGGGCCCCTGGGCTAATGAAAAA.

Notes on this clone: The read ends 3 residues before the CDR3 terminus; that terminus is restored from the germline J gene. The rearrangement joins TRBV11-2 to TRBJ2-4; unclear D gene. This CDR3 has 13 amino acids. Per the germline V gene, CDR1 is SGHAT and CDR2 is FQNNGV. V was pared by 5 bases and J by 1 base, with 6 bases between. This CDR3 is CASSPVAKNIQYF. The sequenced part of the CDR3 DNA is TGTGCCAGCAGCCCTGTGGCCAAAAACATT.

In the case of this clone: The CDR3 goes on 3 residues after the read ends, and that part is filled in from the germline J gene. The gene calls are TRBV7-3 and TRBJ1-1, with D hard to call. CDR3 length: 15 residues. Looked up from germline, CDR1 is SGHTA and CDR2 is FQGTGA. V was shortened by 5 bases and J by 4 bases, with 17 bases between the two germline ends. CDR3 DNA, as far as it was read: TGTGCCAGCAGCCTCGGGGAACCGGGAGCCACTGAA. Encoded protein: CASSLGEPGATE. The whole CDR3 protein is CASSLGEPGATEAFF. The whole variable domain, filled in from reference TRBV7-3 and TRBJ1-1, reads GAGVSQTPSNKVTEKGKYVELRCDPISGHTALYWYRQSLGQGPEFLIYFQGTGAADDSGLPNDRFFAVRPEGSVSTLKIQRTERGDSAVYLCASSLGEPGATEAFFGQGTRLTVV.

Remarks on this clone: The read terminates 3 residues before the CDR3 end, so the remaining end is supplied by the germline J gene. The chain couples TRBV7-2 to TRBJ2-4; D possibly corresponds to TRBD2 (6 bases). Looked up from germline, CDR1 is SGHTA and CDR2 is FQGNSA. CDR3 length equals 13 residues. The CDR3 DNA, read in part, is TGTGCCAGCAGCTTCGGGGCGGACTATGGT. The encoded protein is CASSFGADYG. The entire CDR3 reads CASSFGADYGQYF.

Remarks on this clone: The sequence runs out 3 residues before the end of the CDR3; the remainder is reconstructed from the germline J gene. Different DNA sequences within this sample yield the same CDR3. V gene TRBV28 combines with J gene TRBJ2-7; D possibly corresponds to TRBD1 (8 bases). This CDR3 region has 14 residues. The V and J ends lost 6 bases and 1 base respectively, with 13 bases between them. CDR1 and CDR2 from the germline V gene are MDHEN and SYDVKM. The DNA read from the CDR3 is TGTGCCAGCAGGGAACAGGGGGGGTCCTACGAG. Protein sequence: CASREQGGSYE. The full-length CDR3 reads as CASREQGGSYEQYF.

With respect to this clone: The missing CDR3 end, 3 residues past where the read stops, is filled in from the germline J gene. The gene calls are TRBV7-2 and TRBJ1-2, with 8 bases matching TRBD1. There are 13 residues in the CDR3. From germline, CDR1 is SGHTA and CDR2 FQGNSA. The part of the CDR3 DNA that was read is TGTGCCAGCAGCCCCGGGACAGGTCGAGAC. This translates into CASSPGTGRD. The full CDR3 reads CASSPGTGRDYTF.

As regards this clone: Mismatch with germline at one junction end may stem from a read error. Coverage ceases 3 residues before the CDR3 finishes, and the germline J gene fills in the end. This chain joins TRBV29-1 and TRBJ1-2, with D maybe TRBD1 (6 bases). Germline V gene lookup returns CDR1 SQVTM and CDR2 ANQGSEA. The CDR3 runs 12 residues. CDR3 protein: CSIEDSAFGYTF. The covered CDR3 bases are TGCAGCATTGAGGACAGTGCATTTGGC.

With regard to this clone: The CDR3 goes on 3 residues after the read ends, and that part is filled in from the germline J gene. This chain uses TRBV10-3 with TRBJ2-1; D is perhaps TRBD2 (5 bases). The V gene lost 10 bases and the J gene lost 6 bases, with 10 bases spanning the gap. Germline loops: CDR1 ENHRY, CDR2 SYGVKD. This CDR3 spans 11 amino acids. CDR3 DNA (partial): TGTGCCACCAGAGGGTCCAATGAG. It translates to CATRGSNE. The entire CDR3 protein reads CATRGSNEQFF.

With respect to this clone: The sequence runs out 3 residues before the end of the CDR3; the remainder is reconstructed from the germline J gene. This chain joins TRBV12-5 and TRBJ1-2; perhaps TRBD1 as D (5 bases). There are 14 residues in the CDR3. Per the germline V gene, CDR1 is LGHNT and CDR2 is FRNRAP. This CDR3 reads CASGLEGGEKGYTF. CDR3 DNA (partial): TGTGCTAGTGGTTTGGAAGGAGGGGAAAAGGGC.

Notes on this clone: The read comes to an end 3 residues before the CDR3 does, leaving the germline J gene to fill in the end. J is TRBJ2-1 and V is TRBV11-2; the match to TRBD2 covers 11 bases. Germline loops: CDR1 SGHAT, CDR2 FQNNGV. The V gene end was trimmed by 5 bases and the J gene end by 5 bases; junction bases not matched to a gene: 2. The CDR3 runs to 14 residues. This CDR3 is CASSQGLADNEQFF. The covered CDR3 bases are TGTGCCAGCAGCCAGGGACTAGCGGACAATGAG.

As concerns this clone: The read stops 3 residues short of the end of the CDR3; the missing end is completed from the germline J gene. The genes are TRBV7-9 and TRBJ2-7; TRBD1 agrees at 12 bases. V shed 6 bases, J shed 4 bases, and the junction held 7 bases outside the gene matches. Looked up from germline, CDR1 is SEHNR and CDR2 is FQNEAQ (reference sequence). The CDR3 is 15 residues long. CDR3 amino acids: CASSQVGQGAYEQYF. The sequenced part of the CDR3 DNA is TGTGCCAGCAGTCAAGTGGGACAGGGGGCTTACGAG.

Concerning this clone: The read stops 3 residues short of the end of the CDR3; the missing end is completed from the germline J gene. The chain recombines TRBV2 with TRBJ2-7; 10 bases match TRBD1. This CDR3 spans 15 amino acids. Germline V lookup: CDR1 SNHLY, CDR2 FYNNEI. J was trimmed by 0 bases and V by 6 bases; bases with no gene match: 5. Incomplete CDR3 DNA: TGTGCCAGCAGAGCCGGACAGGGGGGCTCCTACGAG. Translated, it gives CASRAGQGGSYE. In full, the CDR3 is CASRAGQGGSYEQYF.

About this clone: The CDR3 goes on 3 residues after the read ends, and that part is filled in from the germline J gene. The genes are TRBV19 and TRBJ2-1; perhaps TRBD2 as D (6 bases). The CDR3 covers 17 residues. CDR1 and CDR2 from the germline V gene are LNHDA and SQIVND (reference sequence). Trimming pared 6 bases from V and 8 bases from J, leaving 26 bases between. CDR3 amino acids: CASRPRGTGTLAHEQFF. The CDR3 DNA, read in part, is TGTGCCAGTAGACCTCGAGGGACCGGGACTCTAGCCCATGAG.

Of note for this clone: The read gets to within 3 residues of the CDR3 end, and the germline J gene fills in the rest. The genes are TRBV6-4 and TRBJ2-2, with 10 bases fitting TRBD1. Trimming cost V 6 bases and J 5 bases; bases outside gene matches: 3. The length of the CDR3 is 14 residues. Germline V lookup: CDR1 MRHNA, CDR2 SNTAGT. CDR3 in amino acids: CASSRTGGTGELFF. The DNA read from the CDR3 is TGTGCCAGCAGCAGGACAGGGGGTACCGGGGAG.

Concerning this clone itself: The read finishes 3 residues shy of the CDR3 end, and the germline J gene is used to complete it. This chain uses TRBV7-9 with TRBJ2-3; D not resolved. V was cut by 2 bases and J by 4 bases, with 4 bases left in between. The germline CDR1 and CDR2 sequences are SEHNR and FQNEAQ (reference sequence). The CDR3 is made up of 12 amino acids. The covered CDR3 bases are TGTGCCAGCAGCTTAAGGTCAGATACG. Protein sequence: CASSLRSDT. The full CDR3 reads CASSLRSDTQYF.

Concerning this clone: An end of the junction does not agree with germline; a read error may underlie this. The missing CDR3 end, 3 residues past where the read stops, is filled in from the germline J gene. V is TRBV6-1 and J is TRBJ1-1; TRBD1 might be the D (6 bases). Germline CDR1 MNHNS, CDR2 SASEGT. CDR3 length equals 14 residues. The sequenced CDR3 bases are TGTGCCAGCAGTGAAGCCAGGGGTAACACTAAA. Its translation is CASSEARGNTK. The whole CDR3 region reads CASSEARGNTKAFF.

Concerning this clone: The read stops 3 residues short of the end of the CDR3; the missing end is completed from the germline J gene. The V and J genes are TRBV29-1 and TRBJ2-7; D is perhaps TRBD2 (6 bases). The CDR3 consists of 13 residues. Per germline, CDR1 SQVTM and CDR2 ANQGSEA. Trimming shortened V by 1 base and J by 0 bases, and 7 bases separated the two germline ends. This CDR3 is CSVEGRGSYEQYF. The covered CDR3 bases are TGCAGCGTTGAAGGGCGGGGCTCCTACGAG.

CDR3 in amino acids: CASSIGLSTGELFF. The DNA read from the CDR3 is TGTGCCAGTAGTATCGGACTTAGTACCGGGGAG. The chain employs TRBV19 and TRBJ2-2, with a possible D match to TRBD2 (5 bases). The CDR3 end lies 3 residues beyond the end of the read and is filled in from the germline J gene. Germline CDR1 reads LNHDA; CDR2 reads SQIVND (reference sequence). The CDR3 extends over 14 amino acids. The V and J ends lost 3 bases and 5 bases respectively, with 10 bases between them.

A remark on this clone: The CDR3 end falls 3 residues outside the read, so it is completed with the germline J gene. This chain connects TRBV5-6 to TRBJ1-1, with D possibly TRBD1 on 6 matching bases. Germline CDR1 is SGHDT and CDR2 is YYEEEE. This CDR3 has 13 residues. V was clipped by 4 bases and J by 6 bases, with 13 bases between them. The sequenced CDR3 bases are TGTGCCAGCAGCACACACAGGGTACCTGAA. Translating gives CASSTHRVPE. The whole CDR3 is CASSTHRVPEAFF.

About this clone itself: Read data end 3 residues before the CDR3 end; the end is taken from the germline J gene. The chain links TRBV4-1 to TRBJ2-5; the D gene is possibly TRBD1 (6 bases). In germline, CDR1 is MGHRA, CDR2 YSYEKL. The CDR3 contains 13 residues. Trimming cost V 4 bases and J 4 bases, with 10 bases left between them. The CDR3 bases that were read are TGCGCCAGCAGCCGACAGGTCGGAGAGACC. It yields the protein CASSRQVGET. The CDR3 in full is CASSRQVGETQYF.

Turning to this clone: The read falls 3 residues short of the CDR3 end, and the missing part is taken from the germline J gene. The chain employs TRBV29-1 and TRBJ1-2; possible D gene TRBD1, 6 bases. Trimming took 5 bases from V and 5 from J, leaving 15 bases between them. The CDR3 covers 13 residues. Germline loops: CDR1 SQVTM, CDR2 ANQGSEA. CDR3 loop: CSVQMGARYGYTF. The sequenced part of the CDR3 DNA is TGCAGCGTTCAAATGGGGGCTCGGTATGGC.

For this clone: The read halts 3 residues ahead of the CDR3 end, with the missing end drawn from the germline J gene. J is TRBJ1-3 and V is TRBV2; 8 bases line up with TRBD1. The V and J ends lost 5 bases and 1 base, in that order; junction bases with no gene match: 10. The CDR3 extends over 17 amino acids. The germline V gene has CDR1 SNHLY and CDR2 FYNNEI. Partial CDR3 DNA: TGTGCCAGCAGTAAACGGACAGGGTTGGGGTCTGGAAACACC. Its protein product is CASSKRTGLGSGNT. Given in full, the CDR3 is CASSKRTGLGSGNTIYF.

Details on this clone: The read ends 3 residues before the CDR3 terminus; that terminus is restored from the germline J gene. This sequence joins TRBV5-1 and TRBJ2-1, with 10 positions matching TRBD2. The V gene's germline CDR1 is SGHRS and CDR2 YFSETQ. The V segment lost 2 bases and the J segment 9 bases; nucleotides outside the gene matches: 8. CDR3 size: 15 residues. Partial CDR3 DNA: TGCGCCAGCAGCTTACCAGCGGGAGGGCCGGGTGAG. Amino acid sequence: CASSLPAGGPGE. The full CDR3 protein is CASSLPAGGPGEQFF.

Concerning this clone itself: The read halts 3 residues ahead of the CDR3 end, with the missing end drawn from the germline J gene. The chain recombines TRBV20-1 with TRBJ2-1; D not certain. Per the germline V gene, CDR1 is DFQATT and CDR2 is SNEGSKA (reference sequence). V dropped 0 bases and J dropped 4 bases, with 7 bases sitting between them. This CDR3 region has 13 residues. CDR3: CSARDNGYNEQFF. CDR3 DNA, as far as it was read: TGCAGTGCTAGAGATAACGGTTACAATGAG.

A note on this clone: The read gets to within 3 residues of the CDR3 end, and the germline J gene fills in the rest. The chain combines TRBV29-1 with TRBJ2-1; 13 bases are shared with TRBD2. Germline assignment: CDR1 SQVTM and CDR2 ANQGSEA. Unmatched junction bases numbered 8, after V lost 6 bases and J lost 9 bases. The CDR3 sequence is 14 residues long. CDR3 bases read: TGCAGCGTGGGACTAGCGGGAACTAGCGGTGAG. This translates into CSVGLAGTSGE. The CDR3 in its entirety is CSVGLAGTSGEQFF.

In regard to this clone: Read coverage stops 3 residues before the CDR3 terminus; the germline J gene supplies the remainder. V usage is TRBV30 and J usage is TRBJ2-3; D is possibly TRBD2 (7 bases). From germline, CDR1 is GTSNPN and CDR2 SVGIG (reference sequence). Trimming stripped 0 bases from V and 7 bases from J, with 23 bases between. This CDR3 has 17 residues. CDR3 protein: CAWSVHWGQGRANTQYF. The CDR3 DNA, read in part, is TGTGCCTGGAGTGTACACTGGGGGCAGGGGAGGGCGAATACG.

A remark on this clone: The read is 3 residues too short to cover the CDR3 end, so that end is filled in from the germline J gene. V gene TRBV7-9 combines with J gene TRBJ1-2; D is uncertain. The CDR3 spans 11 residues. Per germline, CDR1 SEHNR and CDR2 FQNEAQ (reference sequence). The part of the CDR3 DNA that was read is TGTGCCAGCAGCTTCTCCTACGAC. It encodes CASSFSYD. The complete CDR3 sequence is CASSFSYDYTF.